The 24 T cell receptor beta chains listed next were all sequenced from one sample in a study of T cells in Graves' hyperthyroidism and ophthalmopathy (dated by TCRdb to the late 2010s). The library came from multiplex PCR. Instrument on record: Illumina HiSeq 2000. The TCR beta CDR3 regions were amplified from the RNA transcripts. For the first round of RT-PCR on the TCR CDR3, the HTBI primer set was used together with the Qiagen OneStep RT-PCR kit. The public reads were reanalyzed by TCRdb: fastp trimming at Q25, MiXCR alignment, in-frame beta chains only. Identical CDR3 protein sequences are pooled into one entry, listed with their most common genes and DNA. The table for this sample lists roughly 300,000 distinct CDR3 sequences; approximately 18% of them were counted only once. The ten largest account for around 47% of the sample. The sequenced sample was blood. The receptors come from a woman aged 50 to 60 with Graves' hyperthyroidism.

This clonotype was detected once. The genes are TRBV7-3 and TRBJ2-2; D may match TRBD1 or TRBD2 (5 bases each). Germline-derived CDR1 and CDR2 are SGHTA and FQGTGA. The CDR3 spans 19 residues. V was clipped by 1 base and J by 7 bases, with 25 bases between them. For the CDR3, the DNA is TGTGCCAGCAGCTTAATGAGGGTCACAAGGGGAAACGTCCTCGGGGAGCTGTTTTTT. Translated, it gives CASSLMRVTRGNVLGELFF. The variable domain in full, completed from reference TRBV7-3 and TRBJ2-2, reads GAGVSQTPSNKVTEKGKYVELRCDPISGHTALYWYRQSLGQGPEFLIYFQGTGAADDSGLPNDRFFAVRPEGSVSTLKIQRTERGDSAVYLCASSLMRVTRGNVLGELFFGEGSRLTVL.

This clonotype was counted a few times. This chain uses TRBV6-1 with TRBJ1-1; no firm D call. CDR1 MNHNS and CDR2 SASEGT come from the germline V gene. Trimming pared 6 bases from V and 3 bases from J, leaving 8 bases between. The CDR3 has 12 amino acids. CDR3 sequence (DNA): TGTGCCAGCAGCCAGACCTACACTGAAGCTTTCTTT. It encodes CASSQTYTEAFF.

With regard to this clonotype: A clone one base away is much larger, so this may be a read error. This CDR3 reads CSASYWDRRWYEQYF. The CDR3, as DNA: TGCAGTGCTAGTTATTGGGACAGGAGGTGGTACGAGCAGTACTTC. The chain links TRBV20-1 to TRBJ2-7; 8 positions match TRBD1. Trimming at V came to 3 bases and at J to 4 bases, leaving 11 bases not matched to a gene. Germline assignment: CDR1 DFQATT and CDR2 SNEGSKA (reference sequence). The CDR3 totals 15 residues.

Here the CDR3 DNA reads TGTGCCAGCAGCTTCTTTACGGGGGGTTCGGCTAACAATGAGCAGTTCTTC. It encodes CASSFFTGGSANNEQFF. The V call is TRBV7-9, the J call TRBJ2-1, with 7 bases lining up with TRBD2. The germline V gene encodes CDR1 SEHNR and CDR2 FQNEAQ (reference sequence). This CDR3 region has 17 residues. J was trimmed by 5 bases and V by 3 bases; bases with no gene match: 13.

The chain combines TRBV6-2 or TRBV6-3 with TRBJ2-3; D is perhaps TRBD2 (6 bases). V lost 4 bases, J lost 2 bases, and 13 bases lay in between. CDR1 and CDR2 from the germline V gene are MNHEY and SVGEGT. CDR3 length: 15 amino acids. This chain's CDR3 is CASSLDYPNTDTQYF. CDR3 sequence (DNA): TGTGCCAGCAGTTTGGACTATCCGAACACAGATACGCAGTATTTT.

In its sample, this clonotype was seen many times. This chain links TRBV11-2 with TRBJ2-5, with 8 positions matching TRBD2. The V gene end was trimmed by 6 bases and the J gene end by 1 base; junction bases not matched to a gene: 7. The CDR3 extends over 15 amino acids. Looked up from germline, CDR1 is SGHAT and CDR2 is FQNNGV. In DNA form, the CDR3 reads TGTGCCAGCAGAAGGACTAGCAGGATCCAAGAGACCCAGTACTTC. Translating it yields CASRRTSRIQETQYF.

This clonotype was observed a handful of times. The chain links TRBV20-1 to TRBJ1-6, with D unresolved. The CDR3 has 14 amino acids. Germline V lookup: CDR1 DFQATT, CDR2 SNEGSKA (reference sequence). V was clipped by 0 bases and J by 10 bases, with 13 bases between them. The CDR3: CSARESGTASPLHF. The CDR3 DNA sequence: TGCAGTGCTAGAGAGTCAGGAACGGCGTCACCCCTCCACTTT.

The chain links TRBV7-9 to TRBJ2-1, with TRBD2 as a possible D gene (6 bases). The CDR3 consists of 13 residues. V lost 4 bases to trimming and J lost 8 bases, with 12 bases between them. Germline loops: CDR1 SEHNR, CDR2 FQNEAQ (reference sequence). In DNA, the CDR3 is TGTGCCAGCAGCTCCCTTTCGGGGGATGAGCAGTTCTTC. It yields the protein CASSSLSGDEQFF.

The table lists this clonotype with a few counts. V gene TRBV7-3 combines with J gene TRBJ2-2; D unclear. The CDR3 contains 14 residues. Trimming stripped 5 bases from V and 2 bases from J, with 9 bases between. CDR1 and CDR2 from the germline V gene are SGHTA and FQGTGA. The CDR3 loop reads CASSVTLNTGELFF. The CDR3 DNA follows: TGTGCCAGCAGCGTGACTCTTAACACCGGGGAGCTGTTTTTT. Full variable domain (rest looked up from reference TRBV7-3 and TRBJ2-2): GAGVSQTPSNKVTEKGKYVELRCDPISGHTALYWYRQSLGQGPEFLIYFQGTGAADDSGLPNDRFFAVRPEGSVSTLKIQRTERGDSAVYLCASSVTLNTGELFFGEGSRLTVL.

The sample holds many counts of this clonotype. The J gene is TRBJ1-2, the V gene TRBV30, with 9 bases identical to TRBD1. Germline CDR1 reads GTSNPN; CDR2 reads SVGIG (reference sequence). After removal of 5 bases from V and 8 bases from J, the junction contained 12 bases not matched to a gene. The CDR3 loop spans 14 amino acids. The CDR3: CAWGTQGAVNGYTF. DNA of the CDR3: TGTGCCTGGGGAACACAGGGGGCCGTAAACGGCTACACCTTC.

The sample holds a few counts of this clonotype. CDR3 in DNA: TGTGCCAGCAGTGAAGCGGCTTTCGCCACTGAAGCTTTCTTT. Translation gives CASSEAAFATEAFF. The genes are TRBV6-1 and TRBJ1-1, with no clear D. This CDR3 comprises 14 residues. Germline-derived CDR1 and CDR2 are MNHNS and SASEGT. V lost 0 bases and J lost 4, with 9 bases in between.

The chain is built from TRBV2 and TRBJ2-2; D not resolved. The germline gives CDR1 SNHLY, CDR2 FYNNEI. CDR3 size: 13 residues. Trimming took 4 bases from V and 4 from J, leaving 7 bases between them. CDR3 sequence: CASSGMGTGELFF. The CDR3 DNA follows: TGTGCCAGCAGTGGGATGGGCACCGGGGAGCTGTTTTTT.

This clonotype was seen repeatedly, ten times or more. The chain carries TRBV5-5 and TRBJ2-1; D unclear. The V gene lost 0 bases and the J gene lost 0 bases, with 10 bases spanning the gap. CDR1 is SGHKS, CDR2 YYEKEE, per germline (reference sequence). The CDR3 runs to 16 residues. The CDR3 DNA reads as TGTGCCAGCAGCTTGGCTGTACAGAGCTCCTACAATGAGCAGTTCTTC. Amino acids: CASSLAVQSSYNEQFF.

This clonotype appeared a few times. The chain recombines TRBV18 with TRBJ2-1, with TRBD2 matching 9 bases. The CDR3 has 17 amino acids. The germline CDR1 and CDR2 sequences are KGHSH and LQKENI. J lost 1 base, V lost 0 bases, and 4 bases had no gene match. The CDR3 here is CASSPPGSGGSYNEQFF. CDR3 DNA sequence: TGTGCCAGCTCACCACCGGGAAGCGGGGGGTCCTACAATGAGCAGTTCTTC.

This clonotype was picked up many times. The chain combines TRBV12-3 or TRBV12-4 with TRBJ2-3; 8 bases align to TRBD1. With 2 bases clipped from V and 3 bases from J, the junction kept 4 bases outside the gene matches. CDR3 length equals 15 residues. CDR3 residues: CASSLIQGATDTQYF. The DNA for the CDR3 is TGTGCCAGCAGTTTAATCCAGGGGGCAACAGATACGCAGTATTTT.

This clonotype has a count of ten or more. J is TRBJ2-1 and V is TRBV5-1, with D possibly being TRBD2 (5 bases). Germline-derived CDR1 and CDR2 are SGHRS and YFSETQ. This CDR3 is 16 amino acids long. V lost 2 bases and J 4 bases, leaving 16 bases between the germline ends. CDR3 coding DNA: TGCGCCAGCAGCTTTAACGGGATAGTCACATACAATGAGCAGTTCTTC. The encoded protein is CASSFNGIVTYNEQFF.

This clonotype was recorded many times. The CDR3 here is CASSPAEPQPQHF. As DNA, the CDR3 is TGTGCCAGCAGTCCGGCGGAACCCCAGCCCCAGCATTTT. The genes are TRBV12-3 or TRBV12-4 and TRBJ1-5, with D unresolved. V was trimmed by 5 bases and J by 7 bases, leaving 12 bases between them. This CDR3 is built from 13 residues.

This clonotype was observed a few times. This chain joins TRBV12-5 and TRBJ2-3; 7 nucleotides agree with TRBD2. Germline CDR1 reads LGHNT; CDR2 reads FRNRAP. V trimming: 2 bases; J trimming: 4 bases; junction bases outside the gene matches: 6. The CDR3 runs 15 residues. The chain's CDR3 is CASGLRSGVADTQYF. The CDR3 DNA reads TGTGCTAGTGGTTTGCGGAGCGGGGTCGCAGATACGCAGTATTTT.

The chain joins TRBV25-1 to TRBJ2-7; D may be TRBD1 (5 bases). Looked up from germline, CDR1 is MGHDK and CDR2 is SYGVNS. Trimming took off 6 bases at V and 7 bases at J, with 16 bases between the two ends. This CDR3 is 13 amino acids long. The CDR3: CASRARDLGEQYF. The CDR3 DNA follows: TGTGCCAGCAGAGCCAGGGATCTGGGTGAGCAGTACTTC.

This clonotype was detected a few times. V is TRBV15 and J is TRBJ1-3; the D gene is possibly TRBD1 (6 bases). Between the trimmed V and J ends, which lost 4 bases and 0 bases, there was a span of 10 bases. Germline CDR1 is LNHNV and CDR2 is YYDKDF (reference sequence). The CDR3 sequence is 15 residues long. This CDR3 is CATSTGQFSGNTIYF. For the CDR3, the DNA is TGTGCCACCAGCACAGGACAGTTCTCTGGAAACACCATATATTTT.

Only a few counts were recorded for this clonotype. The chain employs TRBV5-1 and TRBJ1-4, with 8 positions matching TRBD1. V shed 5 bases and J 7 bases; nucleotides not matched to a gene: 7. From germline, CDR1 is SGHRS and CDR2 YFSETQ. The CDR3 covers 14 residues. The CDR3, as DNA: TGCGCCAGCAGACTAGGACAGGGATTTGAAAAACTGTTTTTT. Translating gives CASRLGQGFEKLFF.

This clonotype was seen ten or more times. The rearrangement uses TRBV28 and TRBJ2-7; 11 nucleotides align to TRBD2. From germline, CDR1 is MDHEN and CDR2 SYDVKM. V lost 4 bases to trimming and J lost 3 bases; unmatched junction nucleotides: 11. The CDR3 spans 17 residues. The CDR3 is CASSSTFGTSGLYEQYF. The CDR3 region has the DNA TGTGCCAGCAGTTCAACATTCGGGACTAGCGGACTCTACGAGCAGTACTTC.

The table lists this clonotype with many counts. The J gene is TRBJ1-4, the V gene TRBV2; D gene ambiguous. The length of the CDR3 is 15 residues. Trimming removed 3 bases from V and 7 bases from J, with 15 bases in between. From germline, CDR1 is SNHLY and CDR2 FYNNEI. In DNA, the CDR3 is TGTGCCAGCAGTGATAGTGGAGCAGTGGGTGAAAAACTGTTTTTT. This translates into CASSDSGAVGEKLFF.

About this clonotype itself: A much larger clone differs by one base, so this may be a read error. The chain joins TRBV4-2 to TRBJ1-5, with a tentative D call TRBD1 (6 bases). Germline V gene data show CDR1 as LGHNA and CDR2 as YNFKEQ. This CDR3 spans 14 amino acids. V shed 7 bases and J shed 4 bases, with 14 bases lying between them. The CDR3 nucleotides are TGTGCCAGCACCCTGGACAGAGCTAATCAGCCCCAGCATTTT. Its translation: CASTLDRANQPQHF.